This is a list of T cell receptor beta chains from one sample in a study of shared clonotypes between healthy human individuals. Only in-frame clones appear in the TCRdb table, and some are missing; sequencing was by immunoSEQ multiplex PCR. The sample shows a few million clones, less than 95% of them seen only once. The sample consisted of naive CD4+ T cells from PBMCs. The source of these receptors is a man aged 18 to 29 in good health. Some clones in this sample may be carry-over from other donors' samples. The CDR3 runs from the conserved cysteine through the conserved F or W. Each record gives: clone size, D gene, V gene, J gene, CDR3 DNA, CDR3 protein. D genes are given only for firm matches. Expanded clones are given a class, and other clones once, few, many or no size at all.

-	-	TRBV28	TRBJ1-4	TGTGCCAGCAGTCTTCTCCTAATTGCAACTAATGAAAAACTGTTTTTT	CASSLLLIATNEKLFF
-	TRBD2	TRBV7-9	TRBJ2-7	TGTGCCAGCAGCGCCTCGGGGGGGCTGGCCTACGAGCAGTACTTC	CASSASGGLAYEQYF
-	TRBD2	TRBV5-4	TRBJ2-7	TGTGCCAGCAGCTTTCCAACAGCCGGGACTAACTACGAGCAGTACTTC	CASSFPTAGTNYEQYF
-	TRBD2	TRBV5-4	TRBJ2-1	TGTGCCAGCAGCCTAGCGGGATCCCCCTACAATGAGCAGTTCTTC	CASSLAGSPYNEQFF
-	TRBD2	TRBV5-1	TRBJ2-1	TGCGCCAGCAGCCTACTAGCGGGAGGTAGGGGTCCGAATGAGCAGTTCTTC	CASSLLAGGRGPNEQFF
once	-	TRBV2	TRBJ1-5	TGTGCCAGCAGTGTGGGACGGTTAAATCAGCCCCAGCATTTT	CASSVGRLNQPQHF
-	TRBD1	TRBV19	TRBJ2-7	TGTGCCAGTAGTATAGCCCCCGGGACAGGCTCCTACGAGCAGTACTTC	CASSIAPGTGSYEQYF
-	TRBD1	TRBV7-9	TRBJ1-2	TGTGCCAGCAGCTTGGGACAGGGCAACGGCGGCTACACCTTC	CASSLGQGNGGYTF
-	TRBD1	TRBV9	TRBJ2-5	TGTGCCAGCAGCGTCAGGGGGCGCGGGGAGACCCAGTACTTC	CASSVRGRGETQYF
-	-	TRBV7-9	TRBJ1-1	TGTGCCAGCAGCCCTTGGACAGAGAACACTGAAGCTTTCTTT	CASSPWTENTEAFF
few	TRBD1	TRBV15	TRBJ1-2	TGTGCCACCAGCAGCCAGACAGGGAACTATGGCTACACCTTC	CATSSQTGNYGYTF
-	TRBD2	TRBV14	TRBJ2-3	TGTGCCAGCAGCCGTCTAGGCGGGAGGGCCGATGACACAGATACGCAGTATTTT	CASSRLGGRADDTDTQYF
-	-	TRBV6-5	TRBJ1-1	TGTGCCAGCAGTTACTCTTTTGGGGTTCAGAACACTGAAGCTTTCTTT	CASSYSFGVQNTEAFF
once	TRBD1	TRBV5-1	TRBJ2-7	TGCGCCAGCAGCTCGCATGACAGGACAGGGGCCTACGAGCAGTACTTC	CASSSHDRTGAYEQYF
-	-	TRBV11-2	TRBJ2-7	TGTGCCAGCAGCTTGTCCAGGACCCGATCGGTTACGAGGCAGTACTTC	CASSLSRTRSVTRQYF
-	TRBD1	TRBV23-1	TRBJ2-7	TGCGCCAGCAGTCAAGACGTCGTGCGGGCAGGGGGCGATGCGCCCTACGAGCAGTACTTC	CASSQDVVRAGGDAPYEQYF
-	-	TRBV19	TRBJ1-5	TGTGCCAGTAGTTTAGGCAGGCAGGGAGAACAGCCCCAGCATTTT	CASSLGRQGEQPQHF
-	-	TRBV9	TRBJ2-2	TGTGCCTCCCGGGGGGCGGGATACAACACCGGGGAGCTGTTTTTT	CASRGAGYNTGELFF
-	-	TRBV28	TRBJ2-3	TGTGCCAGCAGTTTATTCGTCGGAAAAGTGGATACGCAGTATTTT	CASSLFVGKVDTQYF
once	TRBD1	TRBV4-3	TRBJ2-1	TGCGCCAGCAGCCAACCGGGACAGGGGTCCTCCTACAATGAGCAGTTCTTC	CASSQPGQGSSYNEQFF